This TCR beta chain was sequenced for a study of regulatory T cells in long-lasting Graves disease. This CDR3 spans 16 amino acids. V was cut by 5 bases and J by 0 bases, with 15 bases left in between. The germline V gene encodes CDR1 SGHTA and CDR2 FQGNSA. As for time point: persistent/refractory GD, antithyroid drugs over 5 years with positive TRAb. PBMC-derived RNA was used for the TCR library. It was American Thyroid Association guidelines that determined Graves' disease diagnosis. Combining iRepertoire HTBI primers with Arm-PCR of CDR3 regions, the authors built TCR beta libraries. MiXCR was run by TCRdb on the multiplex PCR reads, yielding one entry per CDR3 protein. The sample lists about 460,000 distinct CDR3 sequences, about 22% occurring once.

This rearrangement joins TRBV7-2 to TRBJ2-3; the D call may be TRBD1 or TRBD2 (5 bases each). The sample consisted of peripheral blood mononuclear cells (PBMCs), taken when the disease was refractory, from a patient treated with antithyroid drugs. The TCR sequence derives from a female donor with Graves disease. CDR3: CASSLGARTSTDTQYF. The CDR3 DNA follows: TGTGCCAGCAGCCTCGGGGCGCGGACAAGCACAGATACGCAGTATTTT.